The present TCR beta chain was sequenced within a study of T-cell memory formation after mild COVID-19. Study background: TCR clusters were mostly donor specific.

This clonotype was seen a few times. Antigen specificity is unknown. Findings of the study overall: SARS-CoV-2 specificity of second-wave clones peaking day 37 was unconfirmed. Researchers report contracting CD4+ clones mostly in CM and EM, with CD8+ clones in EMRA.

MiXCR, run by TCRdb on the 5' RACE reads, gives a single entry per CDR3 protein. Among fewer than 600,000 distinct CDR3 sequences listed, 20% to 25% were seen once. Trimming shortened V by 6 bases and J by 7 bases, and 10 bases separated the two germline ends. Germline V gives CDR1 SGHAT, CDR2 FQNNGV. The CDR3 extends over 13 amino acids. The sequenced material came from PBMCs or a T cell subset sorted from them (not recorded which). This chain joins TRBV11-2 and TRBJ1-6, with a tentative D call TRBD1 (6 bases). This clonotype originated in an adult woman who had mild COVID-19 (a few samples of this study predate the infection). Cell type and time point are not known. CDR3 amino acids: CASRQQGNSPLHF. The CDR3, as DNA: TGTGCCAGCAGACAACAGGGAAATTCACCCCTCCACTTT.